This T cell receptor (beta chain) was identified in a study of blood T cell repertoires in COVID-19. At the level of the study: There were acute and convalescent COVID-19 samples, and they came from the United States, Italy and Spain. The cDNA or gDNA used as material had been derived from T cells, B-cell-depleted T cells, or PBMCs.

Trimming took 7 bases from V and 2 from J, leaving 18 bases between them. The CDR3 is 15 amino acids. The V gene's germline CDR1 is SGHRS and CDR2 YFSETQ. Authors' analysis steps: Scientists estimated how many nucleated cells there were by amplifying reference gene primers. The repertoire was sequenced with immunoSEQ multiplex PCR; TCRdb's copy has only in-frame clones and lacks some. For V, J and clone size, that table is used; D and trimming come from the DNA. The sample contains roughly 13,000 clones, over 75% of which appear only once. The TCR comes from a human donor in a cohort sampled during active COVID-19. Sequenced: peripheral blood. The J gene is TRBJ1-1, the V gene TRBV5-1; D gene uncertain. The CDR3 is CASRPGFTDNTEAFF. CDR3 DNA: TGCGCCAGCCGTCCGGGTTTTACGGATAACACTGAAGCTTTCTTT.